This T cell receptor (beta chain) derives from a study of blood T cells in healthy people across ages. General study results and limits: Naive CD4+ cells and diversity were both higher in long-lived donors than in aged donors.

The sample holds a few counts of this clonotype. Its antigen remains unknown. Primed by a sample-barcoded 5' primer and a J-beta primer mix, a second PCR proceeded for roughly 6 to 12 cycles. Each CDR3 protein gets one entry after TCRdb re-called the 5' RACE reads with MiXCR. The sample has hundreds of thousands of distinct CDR3 sequences, roughly 48% seen once; the top ten hold roughly 24%. Extraction yielded at least 5 micrograms of total RNA per sample. Sequencing was performed on blood. This TCR came from an elderly man in good health.

This chain's CDR3 is CATRWGQGYNEQFF. The CDR3, as DNA: TGTGCCACCCGTTGGGGACAGGGTTACAATGAGCAGTTCTTC. The chain couples TRBV6-2 or TRBV6-3 to TRBJ2-1; 9 nucleotides agree with TRBD1. The CDR3 runs 14 residues. CDR1 is MNHEY, CDR2 SVGEGT, per germline. J was trimmed by 4 bases and V by 10 bases; bases with no gene match: 8.